A single sample is the source of the 2 T cell receptor beta chains below, sequenced in a study of neoadjuvant anti-PD-1 for oral cavity cancer. Time point specified: after neoadjuvant nivolumab, at surgical resection. TCRdb's table, derived via immunoSEQ multiplex PCR, lists solely in-frame clones and lacks some. Among tens of thousands of clones listed, 35% to 45% were seen once. The sequencing used tumor tissue, collected after nivolumab (anti-PD-1) treatment. The receptors stem from a person between 40 and 85 years old with oral cavity squamous cell carcinoma.

This clone occurred a few times. V is TRBV7-9 and J is TRBJ2-7, with D possibly matching TRBD1 (6 bases). Trimming shortened V by 6 bases and J by 6 bases, and 18 bases separated the two germline ends. This CDR3 spans 14 amino acids. Germline CDR1 reads SEHNR; CDR2 reads FQNEAQ (reference sequence). CDR3 nucleotides: TGTGCCAGCAGTTCGGAACTAACAGGGCTCGAGCAGTACTTC. This codes for CASSSELTGLEQYF.

The rearrangement uses TRBV30 and TRBJ2-5; the D is unclear. The CDR3 loop spans 15 amino acids. The germline V gene has CDR1 GTSNPN and CDR2 SVGIG (reference sequence). Trimming took off 0 bases at V and 2 bases at J, with 13 bases between the two ends. For the CDR3, the DNA is TGTGCCTGGAGTGTACATACTGGCAGTCAAGAGACCCAGTACTTC. Its protein is CAWSVHTGSQETQYF.